The 23 T cell receptor beta chains presented below share a single source sample, sequenced in a study of blood T cell repertoires in COVID-19. Using immunoSEQ multiplex PCR, the repertoire was profiled, and TCRdb retains in-frame clones only, with some absent. Of about 330,000 clones in the sample, about 92% are singletons; the top ten hold about a fifth. Sequencing used PBMCs or T cells enriched from blood (not recorded which). These receptors all stem from a woman younger than 45 who had recovered from COVID-19.

This chain joins TRBV7-2 and TRBJ1-4; 7 nucleotides line up with TRBD1. CDR3 length: 15 residues. Per the germline V gene, CDR1 is SGHTA and CDR2 is FQGNSA. Germline trimming cut 1 base from V and 4 bases from J; bases unmatched to any gene: 3. The CDR3 here is CASSLVGQSNEKLFF. The DNA of the CDR3 is TGTGCCAGCAGCTTAGTGGGACAGAGTAATGAAAAACTGTTTTTT.

The V call is TRBV7-3, the J call TRBJ2-7; 7 nucleotides agree with TRBD1. The germline V gene has CDR1 SGHTA and CDR2 FQGTGA. Trimming removed 5 bases from V and 5 bases from J; junction bases left unmatched: 12. This CDR3 spans 15 amino acids. CDR3 loop: CASSIQGTVAHEQYF. CDR3 coding DNA: TGTGCCAGCAGCATACAGGGGACAGTTGCCCACGAGCAGTACTTC.

This clone was observed a single time. This chain connects TRBV7-2 to TRBJ2-2; 10 positions match TRBD2. V was pared by 1 base and J by 2 bases, with 7 bases of the junction left unmatched. Germline CDR1 SGHTA, CDR2 FQGNSA. The CDR3 contains 18 residues. Written as DNA, the CDR3 is TGTGCCAGCAGCTTAGTGGTCCTAGCGGGAGCCAACACCGGGGAGCTGTTTTTT. Protein: CASSLVVLAGANTGELFF.

J is TRBJ1-5 and V is TRBV28, with D possibly matching TRBD1 (5 bases). V was clipped by 1 base and J by 5 bases, with 6 bases between them. The CDR3 is made up of 13 amino acids. CDR1 and CDR2 from the germline V gene are MDHEN and SYDVKM. In nucleotides, the CDR3 is TGTGCCAGCAGTTTATCGGGGGATCAGCCCCAGCATTTT. Encoded protein: CASSLSGDQPQHF.

This chain uses TRBV9 with TRBJ1-2, with 8 positions matching TRBD1. Per germline, CDR1 SGDLS and CDR2 YYNGEE. There are 14 residues in the CDR3. J gave up 10 bases and V 3 bases, and 11 bases lay outside the gene matches. CDR3 residues: CASSAYTGGELYTF. The DNA for the CDR3 is TGTGCCAGCAGCGCATATACAGGGGGAGAGCTCTACACCTTC.

This clone occurred once. The rearrangement joins TRBV27 to TRBJ2-3; TRBD2 aligns across 12 bases. The CDR3 contains 17 residues. With V trimmed by 5 bases and J by 2 bases, 8 bases remained unmatched. Germline CDR1 and CDR2: MNHEY and SMNVEV (reference sequence). CDR3 nucleotide sequence: TGTGCCAGCAGTCGACCTAGCGGGAGGGAAATCACAGATACGCAGTATTTT. This gives the protein CASSRPSGREITDTQYF.

The rearrangement uses TRBV5-1 and TRBJ1-1, with D possibly TRBD1 on 6 matching bases. The CDR3 is 14 amino acids. The ends were cut back, 3 bases at V and 4 bases at J, with 13 bases in the middle. Germline CDR1 is SGHRS and CDR2 is YFSETQ. The CDR3 is CASSSQTGLTEAFF. Here the CDR3 DNA reads TGCGCCAGCAGCTCACAGACAGGACTCACTGAAGCTTTCTTT.

The chain employs TRBV19 and TRBJ2-4, with a tentative D call TRBD2 (6 bases). V was trimmed by 10 bases and J by 0 bases, leaving 22 bases between them. Germline-derived CDR1 and CDR2 are LNHDA and SQIVND (reference sequence). The CDR3 contains 17 residues. DNA of the CDR3: TGTGCCACCCGCCGGGACTCGGCTCTACTAGCCAAAAACATTCAGTACTTC. Translating gives CATRRDSALLAKNIQYF.

V usage is TRBV20-1 and J usage is TRBJ1-3; D not resolved. This CDR3 has 11 residues. Per germline, CDR1 DFQATT and CDR2 SNEGSKA (reference sequence). The germline V and J ends were trimmed by 1 base and 4 bases, with 2 bases remaining between them. The CDR3 reads CSARVGNTIYF. CDR3 sequence (DNA): TGCAGTGCTAGAGTAGGAAACACCATATATTTT.

The gene calls are TRBV5-1 and TRBJ2-1; D is ambiguous. Trimming took 6 bases from V and 2 from J, leaving 12 bases between them. Germline CDR1 reads SGHRS; CDR2 reads YFSETQ. This CDR3 has 14 amino acids. CDR3 DNA: TGCGCCAGCACAGAGCGCTCCCCCTACAATGAGCAGTTCTTC. Amino acid sequence: CASTERSPYNEQFF.

The J gene is TRBJ1-5, the V gene TRBV27; 8 positions agree with TRBD1. Unmatched junction bases numbered 20, after V lost 4 bases and J lost 3 bases. The CDR3 length is 20 residues. Germline values: CDR1 MNHEY, CDR2 SMNVEV (reference sequence). The CDR3 region is CASSSSGTGFLRRDNQPQHF. CDR3 bases: TGTGCCAGCAGTTCCTCCGGGACAGGCTTTCTCAGGAGGGACAATCAGCCCCAGCATTTT.

V is TRBV6-2 or TRBV6-3 and J is TRBJ2-4; D is undetermined. V shed 6 bases and J shed 0 bases, with 15 bases lying between them. The CDR3 runs to 16 residues. Germline V lookup: CDR1 MNHEY, CDR2 SVGEGT. CDR3 bases: TGTGCCAGCAGCCAGATGCTAAATTTAGCCAAAAACATTCAGTACTTC. Its protein is CASSQMLNLAKNIQYF.

J is TRBJ1-2 and V is TRBV7-2, with 9 nucleotides matching TRBD1. CDR3 length: 15 residues. Germline V gene sequence: CDR1 SGHTA, CDR2 FQGNSA. Trimming took 5 bases from V and 5 from J; bases not matched to a gene: 9. This CDR3 reads CASSQTSGQGYGYTF. CDR3 nucleotide sequence: TGTGCCAGCAGCCAAACCTCGGGACAGGGTTATGGCTACACCTTC.

The chain couples TRBV5-1 to TRBJ2-7, with D perhaps TRBD2 (6 bases). Germline V gene sequence: CDR1 SGHRS, CDR2 YFSETQ. The V end was cut by 5 bases, the J end by 6 bases, with 18 bases between. The length of the CDR3 is 14 residues. This CDR3 is CASSNQGGVGEQYF. The DNA for the CDR3 is TGCGCCAGCAGTAACCAGGGCGGGGTCGGCGAGCAGTACTTC.

The chain joins TRBV5-3 to TRBJ2-1; 8 bases map to TRBD1. TRBV5-3 is an ORF, with its function uncertain. This CDR3 spans 18 amino acids. V trimming: 4 bases; J trimming: 0 bases; junction bases outside the gene matches: 12. For the CDR3, the DNA is TGTGCCAGAAGCCATCCCAGGGGGCGACTGAGCTCCTACAATGAGCAGTTCTTC. It is translated as CARSHPRGRLSSYNEQFF.

This clone was observed a handful of times. V and J are TRBV3-1 (or the pseudogene TRBV3-2) and TRBJ1-1; D remains ambiguous. Germline assignment: CDR1 LGHDT and CDR2 YNNKEL (reference sequence). The CDR3 runs to 12 residues. V gave up 5 bases and J gave up 6 bases, with 10 bases separating them. CDR3 sequence reads: CASSGTAAEAFF. In DNA, the CDR3 is TGTGCCAGCAGCGGTACAGCCGCTGAAGCTTTCTTT.

In nucleotides, the CDR3 is TGTGCCAGCACCCAGGGACTAGCGGGGTCTGGGGAGCTGTTTTTT. This sequence encodes CASTQGLAGSGELFF. V usage is TRBV2 and J usage is TRBJ2-2, with 13 bases that match TRBD2. The length of the CDR3 is 15 residues. Germline V CDR1 and CDR2: SNHLY, FYNNEI. Trimming took 7 bases from V and 8 from J; bases not matched to a gene: 7.

The chain carries TRBV4-3 and TRBJ1-6; D is perhaps TRBD1 (5 bases). Germline V gene sequence: CDR1 LGHNA, CDR2 YSLEER. The CDR3 totals 15 residues. V lost 1 base and J lost 10, with 14 bases in between. CDR3 residues: CASSQVAGFHSPLHF. The CDR3 DNA reads TGCGCCAGCAGCCAAGTCGCAGGGTTCCACTCACCCCTCCACTTT.

The V call is TRBV20-1, the J call TRBJ1-5; D is possibly TRBD1 (5 bases). This CDR3 contains 14 residues. The germline V and J ends were trimmed by 3 bases and 6 bases, with 15 bases remaining between them. The V gene's germline CDR1 is DFQATT and CDR2 SNEGSKA (reference sequence). CDR3 loop: CSASSRGGIQPQHF. The CDR3 DNA follows: TGCAGTGCTAGTAGTCGGGGGGGGATTCAGCCCCAGCATTTT.

This clone was seen only a few times. V and J are TRBV11-2 and TRBJ1-6; 8 bases match TRBD1. The J segment lost 6 bases and the V segment lost 3 bases, leaving 7 bases of the junction unmatched. CDR3 length: 16 residues. Per the germline V gene, CDR1 is SGHAT and CDR2 is FQNNGV. CDR3 sequence reads: CASSLSLTGANSPLHF. CDR3 coding DNA: TGTGCCAGCAGCTTGTCCCTGACAGGGGCTAATTCACCCCTCCACTTT.

The chain employs TRBV9 and TRBJ2-2, with TRBD2 identical over 11 bases. Germline V gene data show CDR1 as SGDLS and CDR2 as YYNGEE. The trim removed 4 bases at V and 4 bases at J, leaving 6 bases unmatched. This CDR3 comprises 16 residues. CDR3: CASSPRLAGITGELFF. The CDR3 DNA sequence: TGTGCCAGCAGCCCCCGACTAGCGGGAATCACCGGGGAGCTGTTTTTT.

This rearrangement joins TRBV5-4 to TRBJ2-1, with 8 bases lining up with TRBD2. The CDR3 runs to 16 residues. With V trimmed by 4 bases and J by 2 bases, 8 bases remained unmatched. Germline V CDR1 and CDR2: SGHNT, YYREEE (reference sequence). The CDR3 sequence is CASSPPGRVTYNEQFF. CDR3 bases: TGTGCCAGCAGCCCGCCCGGGAGGGTAACCTACAATGAGCAGTTCTTC.

This rearrangement joins TRBV18 to TRBJ1-2, with 9 bases lining up with TRBD1. Germline trimming cut 3 bases from V and 7 bases from J; bases unmatched to any gene: 12. Germline lookup yields CDR1 KGHSH and CDR2 LQKENI. This CDR3 contains 16 residues. DNA of the CDR3: TGTGCCAGCTCACCCATACAGGGGGCGCGAATTGCTGGCTACACCTTC. It encodes CASSPIQGARIAGYTF.